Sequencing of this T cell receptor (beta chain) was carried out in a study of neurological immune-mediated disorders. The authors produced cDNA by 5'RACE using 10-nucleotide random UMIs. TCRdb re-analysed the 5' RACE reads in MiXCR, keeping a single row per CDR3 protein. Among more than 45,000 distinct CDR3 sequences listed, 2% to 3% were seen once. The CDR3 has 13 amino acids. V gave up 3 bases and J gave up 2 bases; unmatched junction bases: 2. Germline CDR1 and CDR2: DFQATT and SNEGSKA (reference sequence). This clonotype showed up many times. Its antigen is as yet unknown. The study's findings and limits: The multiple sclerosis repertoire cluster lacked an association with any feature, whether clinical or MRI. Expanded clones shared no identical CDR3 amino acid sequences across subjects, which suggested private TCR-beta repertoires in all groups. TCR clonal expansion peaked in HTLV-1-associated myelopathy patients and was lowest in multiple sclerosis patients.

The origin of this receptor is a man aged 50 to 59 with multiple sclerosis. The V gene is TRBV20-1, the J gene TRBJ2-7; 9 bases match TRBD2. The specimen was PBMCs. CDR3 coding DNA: TGCAGTGCTAGCGCGGGGGGGCCCTACGAGCAGTACTTC. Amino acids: CSASAGGPYEQYF.